What follows are 28 T cell receptor beta chains derived from one specimen sequenced in a study of T cell responses to AZD1222 COVID-19 vaccine. Assay used: immunoSEQ multiplex PCR; TCRdb lists only in-frame clones, some missing. The table lists some 98,000 clones, approximately 90% of them singletons. Material: peripheral blood, obtained on day 0 of AZD1222 vaccination. These receptors were taken from an adult in good health.

The chain is built from TRBV30 and TRBJ1-5; weak D call: TRBD1 (6 bases). CDR3 length: 13 residues. Between the trimmed V and J ends, which lost 5 bases and 5 bases, there was a span of 13 bases. Germline CDR1 is GTSNPN and CDR2 is SVGIG (reference sequence). The CDR3 nucleotides are TGTGCCTGGGGGACTAACAGGGATCAGCCCCAGCATTTT. Translation: CAWGTNRDQPQHF.

V gene TRBV6-5 combines with J gene TRBJ1-4; 8 bases fit TRBD1. Trimming at V came to 2 bases and at J to 4 bases, leaving 6 bases not matched to a gene. Germline CDR1 and CDR2: MNHEY and SVGAGI. The CDR3 is made up of 16 amino acids. CDR3 bases: TGTGCCAGCAGTTACGGGCAGGGGGCCTTTAATGAAAAACTGTTTTTT. This codes for CASSYGQGAFNEKLFF.

This chain connects TRBV7-2 to TRBJ2-7; D is unresolved. Germline CDR1 reads SGHTA; CDR2 reads FQGNSA. V shed 1 base and J shed 3 bases, with 13 bases lying between them. This CDR3 is 15 amino acids long. The CDR3 sequence: CASSLGLQPNYEQYF. CDR3 coding DNA: TGTGCCAGCAGCTTAGGCCTCCAGCCTAACTACGAGCAGTACTTC. Filled out from reference TRBV7-2 and TRBJ2-7, the complete variable domain reads GAGVSQSPSNKVTEKGKDVELRCDPISGHTALYWYRQSLGQGLEFLIYFQGNSAPDKSGLPSDRFSAERTGGSVSTLTIQRTQQEDSAVYLCASSLGLQPNYEQYFGPGTRLTVT.

J is TRBJ2-5 and V is TRBV9; D perhaps matches TRBD2 (5 bases). This CDR3 is 13 amino acids long. Trimming removed 0 bases from V and 7 bases from J, with 10 bases in between. The germline V gene encodes CDR1 SGDLS and CDR2 YYNGEE. CDR3 sequence: CASSVGEWMTQYF. The CDR3 DNA sequence: TGTGCCAGCAGCGTAGGGGAGTGGATGACCCAGTACTTC. The whole variable domain, filled in from reference TRBV9 and TRBJ2-5, reads DSGVTQTPKHLITATGQRVTLRCSPRSGDLSVYWYQQSLDQGLQFLIQYYNGEERAKGNILERFSAQQFPDLHSELNLSSLELGDSALYFCASSVGEWMTQYFGPGTRLLVL.

The V and J genes are TRBV19 and TRBJ1-2; D not certain. From germline, CDR1 is LNHDA and CDR2 SQIVND (reference sequence). The CDR3 is made up of 14 amino acids. V lost 9 bases and J 2 bases, leaving 16 bases between the germline ends. CDR3 in DNA: TGTGCCAGCACTCCCGGACGGAAGAACTATGGCTACACCTTC. It is translated as CASTPGRKNYGYTF.

The chain recombines TRBV21-1 with TRBJ1-5; the table names TRBD1, a call not compared with the DNA. TRBV21-1 is termed a pseudogene. The CDR3 consists of 18 residues. The CDR3, as DNA: TGTGCCAGCAGCTCTCCGCAGGGAAGACAGGTGGGCAATCAGCCCCAGCATTTT. As protein: CASSSPQGRQVGNQPQHF.

V is TRBV5-1 and J is TRBJ2-5; perhaps D is TRBD1 or TRBD2 (6 bases each). The germline gives CDR1 SGHRS, CDR2 YFSETQ. V lost 1 base and J 5 bases, leaving 15 bases between the germline ends. CDR3 size: 15 residues. In DNA, the CDR3 is TGCGCCAGCAGCTTGAGGTCGGGGGCGATGGAGACCCAGTACTTC. This encodes CASSLRSGAMETQYF. The variable domain in full, with the rest retrieved from reference TRBV5-1 and TRBJ2-5, is KAGVTQTPRYLIKTRGQQVTLSCSPISGHRSVSWYQQTPGQGLQFLFEYFSETQRNKGNFPGRFSGRQFSNSRSEMNVSTLELGDSALYLCASSLRSGAMETQYFGPGTRLLVL.

The chain carries TRBV2 and TRBJ1-1, with a weak D call TRBD1 (6 bases). Germline V gene lookup returns CDR1 SNHLY and CDR2 FYNNEI. The CDR3 is 13 residues long. Trimming took off 6 bases at V and 0 bases at J, with 8 bases between the two ends. CDR3 DNA: TGTGCCAGCAGCAGGGGCATGAACACTGAAGCTTTCTTT. Its protein is CASSRGMNTEAFF.

Here the CDR3 reads CASSRRTDSNQPQHF. The CDR3 DNA reads TGTGCCAGTAGTAGGAGGACAGATAGCAATCAGCCCCAGCATTTT. This chain uses TRBV19 with TRBJ1-5, with D perhaps TRBD1 (6 bases). Germline loops: CDR1 LNHDA, CDR2 SQIVND (reference sequence). V dropped 4 bases and J dropped 0 bases, with 10 bases sitting between them. The CDR3 is 15 residues long.

This clone was counted a single time. The chain employs TRBV10-3 and TRBJ2-1; 8 positions match TRBD2. The CDR3 spans 15 residues. Germline assignment: CDR1 ENHRY and CDR2 SYGVKD. Trimming at V came to 4 bases and at J to 2 bases, leaving 4 bases not matched to a gene. As DNA, the CDR3 is TGTGCCATCAGTGCCAGCGGGGGCCCCTACAATGAGCAGTTCTTC. Translated: CAISASGGPYNEQFF.

The rearrangement links TRBV7-2 to TRBJ2-3, with 8 bases fitting TRBD2. Losses at the gene ends were 4 bases for V and 2 bases for J; bases not matched to a gene: 8. Germline CDR1 SGHTA, CDR2 FQGNSA. This CDR3 has 16 residues. The CDR3, as DNA: TGTGCCAGCAGCTCCAGCGGGGGCCTCTTCACAGATACGCAGTATTTT. Amino acids: CASSSSGGLFTDTQYF.

The chain carries TRBV5-1 and TRBJ2-2, with 12 nucleotides matching TRBD2. The length of the CDR3 is 17 residues. Germline CDR1 and CDR2: SGHRS and YFSETQ. V lost 4 bases and J lost 0; bases outside the gene matches: 4. The CDR3 is CASSGLAGKPNTGELFF. CDR3 DNA sequence: TGCGCCAGCAGCGGACTAGCGGGGAAGCCGAACACCGGGGAGCTGTTTTTT.

CDR3 DNA: TGCGCCAGCAGCTTGAATGTCGGGGGACGGTCAGACGAGCAGTACTTC. Translating gives CASSLNVGGRSDEQYF. This chain joins TRBV5-1 and TRBJ2-7, with D possibly being TRBD2 (6 bases). Germline loops: CDR1 SGHRS, CDR2 YFSETQ. V lost 1 base to trimming and J lost 5 bases, with 19 bases between them. The CDR3 runs 16 residues.

The chain combines TRBV3-1 (or the pseudogene TRBV3-2) with TRBJ2-3; D gene unclear. The CDR3 sequence is 13 residues long. V lost 4 bases and J 1 base, leaving 6 bases between the germline ends. CDR1 LGHDT and CDR2 YNNKEL come from the germline V gene (reference sequence). The CDR3 nucleotides are TGTGCCAGCAGCCTGCAGGGCACAGATACGCAGTATTTT. Amino acid sequence: CASSLQGTDTQYF.

This clone appeared a single time. The rearrangement uses TRBV20-1 and TRBJ2-7, with D possibly being TRBD1 (6 bases). Germline V gene sequence: CDR1 DFQATT, CDR2 SNEGSKA (reference sequence). CDR3 length: 11 residues. Trimming removed 5 bases at V and 5 bases at J, with 10 bases between. Here the CDR3 DNA reads TGCAGTGCTTACAGGGCGGACGAGCAGTACTTC. Residues: CSAYRADEQYF.

The chain combines TRBV7-3 with TRBJ1-1; D is unclear. The germline gives CDR1 SGHTA, CDR2 FQGTGA. Trimming removed 5 bases at V and 7 bases at J, with 11 bases between. The CDR3 sequence is 12 residues long. The DNA for the CDR3 is TGTGCCAGCAGCGTAGGATTAGGTGAAGCTTTCTTT. Protein: CASSVGLGEAFF.

The chain couples TRBV5-1 to TRBJ2-1; no clear D. V lost 4 bases and J 5 bases, leaving 10 bases between the germline ends. The CDR3 runs 13 residues. Looked up from germline, CDR1 is SGHRS and CDR2 is YFSETQ. The CDR3, as DNA: TGCGCCAGCAGCATCCTTAGGGACAATGAGCAGTTCTTC. Its protein is CASSILRDNEQFF.

This sequence joins TRBV9 and TRBJ2-1, with D unclear. Trimming stripped 1 base from V and 7 bases from J, with 12 bases between. Per germline, CDR1 SGDLS and CDR2 YYNGEE. This CDR3 comprises 14 residues. The CDR3 bases are TGTGCCAGCAGCGTAAGCAACCTAGTGAATGAGCAGTTCTTC. This encodes CASSVSNLVNEQFF.

This chain joins TRBV18 and TRBJ1-1; D may be TRBD1 (6 bases). The CDR3 extends over 14 amino acids. V dropped 3 bases and J dropped 5 bases, with 13 bases sitting between them. Germline V CDR1 and CDR2: KGHSH, LQKENI. The CDR3 DNA reads as TGTGCCAGCTCACCGGGGGCCCGGCAAACTGAAGCTTTCTTT. Protein sequence: CASSPGARQTEAFF.

This clone came up a few times. The J gene is TRBJ2-1, the V gene TRBV7-9; 8 positions agree with TRBD2. With 0 bases clipped from V and 4 bases from J, the junction kept 5 bases outside the gene matches. Germline CDR1 and CDR2: SEHNR and FQNEAQ (reference sequence). The CDR3 has 16 residues. The CDR3 DNA sequence: TGTGCCAGCAGCTTAGCCGGGACTAGGCGTTACAATGAGCAGTTCTTC. Translating gives CASSLAGTRRYNEQFF.

The J gene is TRBJ1-3, the V gene TRBV3-1 (or the pseudogene TRBV3-2); no definite D call. V was shortened by 1 base and J by 0 bases, with 10 bases between the two germline ends. Per germline, CDR1 LGHDT and CDR2 YNNKEL (reference sequence). This CDR3 region has 16 residues. The CDR3 loop reads CASSQAPFSSGNTIYF. The CDR3 DNA reads TGTGCCAGCAGCCAAGCACCTTTTTCCTCTGGAAACACCATATATTTT.

This rearrangement joins TRBV9 to TRBJ2-2, with 8 nucleotides matching TRBD1. This CDR3 is built from 18 residues. Germline assignment: CDR1 SGDLS and CDR2 YYNGEE. V lost 4 bases, J lost 5 bases, and 16 bases stayed unmatched. The CDR3 DNA is TGTGCCAGCAGCCTCTTGGACAGGGTCGGAAGTTGGACCGGGGAGCTGTTTTTT. Protein: CASSLLDRVGSWTGELFF.

CDR3 sequence: CASSTPDRGPNTEAFF. CDR3 nucleotide sequence: TGTGCCAGTAGTACCCCTGACAGGGGGCCGAACACTGAAGCTTTCTTT. The genes are TRBV19 and TRBJ1-1, with 10 bases identical to TRBD1. This CDR3 has 16 amino acids. V dropped 4 bases and J dropped 1; count of bases not matched to a gene: 6. The germline gives CDR1 LNHDA, CDR2 SQIVND (reference sequence).

CDR3 DNA sequence: TGTGCCTGGAGTCCCCGGACAGAAGAGACCCAGTACTTC. This encodes CAWSPRTEETQYF. The J gene is TRBJ2-5, the V gene TRBV30; maybe TRBD1 (6 bases). Trimming took 2 bases from V and 3 from J, leaving 10 bases between them. The germline V gene has CDR1 GTSNPN and CDR2 SVGIG (reference sequence). This CDR3 has 13 amino acids.

The rearrangement links TRBV6-5 to TRBJ1-5; D unresolved. Germline V gene sequence: CDR1 MNHEY, CDR2 SVGAGI. This CDR3 has 13 amino acids. V was cut by 10 bases and J by 2 bases, with 12 bases left in between. The CDR3 region has the DNA TGTGCCACCGCTTCCGCGGGCAATCAGCCCCAGCATTTT. It codes for CATASAGNQPQHF.

The chain combines TRBV20-1 with TRBJ1-2, with 12 bases that match TRBD1. V lost 3 bases to trimming and J lost 7 bases; unmatched junction nucleotides: 12. CDR1 is DFQATT, CDR2 SNEGSKA, per germline (reference sequence). The CDR3 contains 16 residues. The CDR3 loop is CSASPTGTGGGGGYTF. CDR3 DNA: TGCAGTGCTAGTCCAACCGGGACAGGGGGCGGAGGTGGCTACACCTTC.

On this clone itself: Other DNA sequences from this sample encode an identical CDR3 as well. V usage is TRBV7-9 and J usage is TRBJ2-3, with D unclear. Trimming cost V 1 base and J 2 bases, with 10 bases left between them. The CDR3 covers 15 residues. Germline values: CDR1 SEHNR, CDR2 FQNEAQ (reference sequence). The CDR3 coding sequence is TGTGCCAGCAGCTTAGGTGGTCAAAACACAGATACGCAGTATTTT. Translating it yields CASSLGGQNTDTQYF.

This chain links TRBV30 with TRBJ2-3; D unclear. This CDR3 has 11 residues. CDR1 and CDR2 (germline): GTSNPN, SVGIG (reference sequence). The germline V and J ends were trimmed by 6 bases and 4 bases, with 8 bases remaining between them. CDR3 residues: CACTQSDTQYF. The CDR3 bases are TGTGCCTGTACTCAATCAGATACGCAGTATTTT.